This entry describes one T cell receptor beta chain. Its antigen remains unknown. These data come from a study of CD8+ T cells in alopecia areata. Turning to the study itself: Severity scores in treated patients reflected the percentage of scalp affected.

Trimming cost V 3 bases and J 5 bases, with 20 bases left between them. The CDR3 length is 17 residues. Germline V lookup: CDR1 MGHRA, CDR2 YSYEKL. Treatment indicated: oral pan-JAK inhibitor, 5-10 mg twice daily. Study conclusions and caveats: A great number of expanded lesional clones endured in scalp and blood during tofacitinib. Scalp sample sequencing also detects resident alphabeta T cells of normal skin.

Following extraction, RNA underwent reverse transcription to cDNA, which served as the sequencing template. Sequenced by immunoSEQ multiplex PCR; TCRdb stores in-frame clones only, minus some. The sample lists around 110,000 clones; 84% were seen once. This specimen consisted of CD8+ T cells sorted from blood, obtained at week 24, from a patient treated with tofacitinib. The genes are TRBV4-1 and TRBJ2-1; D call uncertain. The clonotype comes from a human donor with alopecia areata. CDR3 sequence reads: CASSQETITLGNNEQFF. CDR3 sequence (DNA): TGCGCCAGCAGCCAGGAAACAATAACCCTAGGCAACAATGAGCAGTTCTTC.